This paragraph covers one T cell receptor beta chain sequence. The V end lost 3 bases, the J end lost 3 bases, and 12 bases lay between the germline ends. CDR1 and CDR2 from the germline V gene are MNHNS and SASEGT. This CDR3 has 15 residues. The source of the sample is a study of blood T cell repertoires in COVID-19. Study in general: The United States, Italy and Spain provided the acute and convalescent COVID-19 samples. Nucleic acid was either cDNA or gDNA, and it came from T cells, B-cell-depleted T cells, or PBMCs.

Under the authors' procedure: Amplified reference gene primers provided the basis for estimating nucleated cell counts. Sequenced by immunoSEQ multiplex PCR; TCRdb stores in-frame clones only, minus some. V and J calls and clone size are copied from that table; D and trimming were computed from the DNA. The table has 250,000 to 300,000 clones, roughly 90% seen once. The sample was peripheral blood. The sequence came from a young woman with COVID-19, enrolled during active disease. The genes are TRBV6-1 and TRBJ1-5, with D possibly being TRBD1 (6 bases). The CDR3 region is CASSEQGIINQPQHF. In DNA, the CDR3 is TGTGCCAGCAGTGAGCAGGGGATAATCAATCAGCCCCAGCATTTT.